This T cell receptor (beta chain) is drawn from a study of shared clonotypes between healthy human individuals. Only in-frame clones appear in the TCRdb table, and some are missing; sequencing was by immunoSEQ multiplex PCR. This table has about 2.4 million clones, approximately 93% appearing once. Trimming took off 5 bases at V and 4 bases at J, with 24 bases between the two ends. Germline lookup yields CDR1 MNHEY and CDR2 SMNVEV (reference sequence). The CDR3 is 18 residues long. The rearrangement links TRBV27 to TRBJ2-1; D might be TRBD1 or TRBD2, each matching 5 bases. This TCR was recovered from a man aged 18 to 30 in good health. Some clones in this sample may be carry-over from other donors' samples. Sequencing was carried out using naive CD4+ T cells from PBMCs. Sample subset: CD45RA+ positively selected. This CDR3 reads CASSNFRDPRRSYNEQFF. CDR3 nucleotide sequence: TGTGCCAGCAGTAACTTCCGGGACCCCCGCCGATCTTACAATGAGCAGTTCTTC.